Below are 19 T cell receptor beta chains sequenced from a single sample in a study of blood T cell repertoires in COVID-19. Only in-frame clones appear in the TCRdb table, and some are missing; sequencing was by immunoSEQ multiplex PCR. The sample holds over 120,000 clones, over 60% seen once. Specimen: peripheral blood. The receptors were sampled from a woman aged 80 or older with active or convalescent COVID-19.

This chain uses TRBV9 with TRBJ2-3; 10 bases match TRBD2. This CDR3 has 15 residues. V gave up 4 bases and J gave up 5 bases; unmatched junction bases: 7. CDR1 is SGDLS and CDR2 is YYNGEE in the germline V gene. CDR3 nucleotide sequence: TGTGCCAGCAGCCGCGGGACTAGCGAGGAAGATACGCAGTATTTT. As protein: CASSRGTSEEDTQYF.

V is TRBV19 and J is TRBJ2-1, with 12 bases that match TRBD1. Germline CDR1 is LNHDA and CDR2 is SQIVND (reference sequence). The CDR3 consists of 17 residues. V was pared by 5 bases and J by 6 bases, with 11 bases of the junction left unmatched. This CDR3 reads CASSRPTGQGALNEQFF. CDR3 bases: TGTGCCAGTAGTCGGCCGACGGGACAGGGGGCCCTCAATGAGCAGTTCTTC.

This chain joins TRBV30 and TRBJ2-3; 10 nucleotides match TRBD1. CDR1 GTSNPN and CDR2 SVGIG come from the germline V gene (reference sequence). CDR3 length: 13 amino acids. V gave up 5 bases and J gave up 5 bases; unmatched junction bases: 4. The CDR3 DNA is TGTGCCTGGGAGACAGGGGGCATAGATACGCAGTATTTT. This sequence encodes CAWETGGIDTQYF.

CDR3: CASTWGGQGRVGELFF. CDR3 coding DNA: TGCGCCAGCACCTGGGGTGGACAGGGGCGAGTCGGGGAGCTGTTTTTT. The chain carries TRBV5-1 and TRBJ2-2, with 9 nucleotides matching TRBD1. Trimming at V came to 6 bases and at J to 7 bases, leaving 13 bases not matched to a gene. The CDR3 is 16 residues long. Germline-derived CDR1 and CDR2 are SGHRS and YFSETQ.

This clone has just a few counts. The chain is built from TRBV27 and TRBJ1-2; TRBD1 might be the D (5 bases). V shed 3 bases and J shed 7 bases, with 12 bases lying between them. Germline CDR1 is MNHEY and CDR2 is SMNVEV (reference sequence). The CDR3 is made up of 13 amino acids. The CDR3 loop is CASSFWQGTGYTF. CDR3 nucleotides: TGTGCCAGCAGTTTTTGGCAGGGTACTGGCTACACCTTC.

This chain joins TRBV12-3 or TRBV12-4 and TRBJ2-1, with D maybe TRBD2 (5 bases). With 6 bases removed from V and 8 bases from J, the gap between germline ends came to 14 bases. The CDR3 loop spans 13 amino acids. This CDR3 reads CASRTNFRDEQFF. The CDR3 DNA reads as TGTGCCAGCAGGACTAACTTCCGCGATGAGCAGTTCTTC.

In its sample, this clone was seen a few times. This chain links TRBV10-1 with TRBJ1-5; tentatively, D is TRBD1 (5 bases). Germline loops: CDR1 WNHNN, CDR2 SYGVQD (reference sequence). The CDR3 totals 13 residues. DNA for the CDR3: TGCGCGACGAGGACACCAAACAATCAGCCCCAGCATTTT. Protein: CATRTPNNQPQHF.

V and J are TRBV6-5 and TRBJ1-6, with D maybe TRBD1 (5 bases). V gave up 10 bases and J gave up 7 bases, with 14 bases separating them. Germline CDR1 is MNHEY and CDR2 is SVGAGI. CDR3 length: 13 amino acids. For the CDR3, the DNA is TGTGCCACCAAAGGGGTTCCCAATTCACCCCTCCACTTT. This encodes CATKGVPNSPLHF.

The V gene is TRBV6-1, the J gene TRBJ2-1, with a tentative D call TRBD2 (5 bases). V lost 2 bases to trimming and J lost 9 bases, with 11 bases between them. Germline V gives CDR1 MNHNS, CDR2 SASEGT. The CDR3 contains 13 residues. This CDR3 is CASSETPEGEQFF. The CDR3 nucleotides are TGTGCCAGCAGTGAAACCCCTGAGGGTGAGCAGTTCTTC.

The rearrangement uses TRBV27 and TRBJ2-7; 8 nucleotides align to TRBD2. The germline gives CDR1 MNHEY, CDR2 SMNVEV (reference sequence). V lost 2 bases and J lost 7; bases outside the gene matches: 10. CDR3 size: 15 residues. CDR3 DNA sequence: TGTGCCAGCAGTTTACTAGCGGGCCCTGGGGGGGAGCAGTACTTC. This codes for CASSLLAGPGGEQYF.

This chain links TRBV4-3 with TRBJ2-2; 8 bases are shared with TRBD1. CDR1 and CDR2 (germline): LGHNA, YSLEER. The junction had 5 bases not matched to a gene; V was cut back by 0 bases and J by 8 bases. The CDR3 consists of 15 residues. The CDR3 sequence: CASSQDWTGRGELFF. The DNA of the CDR3 is TGCGCCAGCAGCCAAGACTGGACAGGGCGAGGGGAGCTGTTTTTT.

The chain carries TRBV9 and TRBJ1-3, with a tentative D call TRBD1 (6 bases). The CDR3 length is 15 residues. The V and J ends lost 3 bases and 0 bases respectively, with 10 bases between them. Germline lookup yields CDR1 SGDLS and CDR2 YYNGEE. The CDR3 loop is CASSETGLSGNTIYF. CDR3 nucleotide sequence: TGTGCCAGCAGCGAGACAGGCCTCTCTGGAAACACCATATATTTT.

This clone was recorded a few times. The rearrangement joins TRBV3-1 (or the pseudogene TRBV3-2) to TRBJ1-4; TRBD1 agrees at 9 bases. The germline V gene encodes CDR1 LGHDT and CDR2 YNNKEL (reference sequence). V gave up 4 bases and J gave up 9 bases; unmatched junction bases: 9. This CDR3 is built from 15 residues. The CDR3: CASSPWGQGIQKLFF. The CDR3 DNA is TGTGCCAGCAGCCCGTGGGGACAGGGTATTCAAAAACTGTTTTTT.

In this sample, this clone turned up a few times. The gene calls are TRBV4-2 and TRBJ2-1; 7 bases match TRBD2. This CDR3 has 15 residues. Unmatched junction bases numbered 6, after V lost 0 bases and J lost 7 bases. Germline values: CDR1 LGHNA, CDR2 YNFKEQ. The CDR3 loop is CASSQDWGRENEQFF. CDR3 DNA: TGTGCCAGCAGCCAAGATTGGGGGAGGGAAAATGAGCAGTTCTTC.

This clone was found once. The V and J genes are TRBV7-9 and TRBJ2-2, with TRBD2 matching 11 bases. Germline-derived CDR1 and CDR2 are SEHNR and FQNEAQ (reference sequence). The CDR3 has 17 amino acids. The V segment lost 3 bases and the J segment 7 bases; nucleotides outside the gene matches: 10. The CDR3 DNA follows: TGTGCCAGCAGCTTCGTTGCGGGACTAGCGGTTCGCGGGGAGCTGTTTTTT. The encoded protein is CASSFVAGLAVRGELFF.

The chain couples TRBV6-5 to TRBJ1-6; D is unresolved. The V gene's germline CDR1 is MNHEY and CDR2 SVGAGI. The CDR3 totals 14 residues. V lost 7 bases and J 11 bases, leaving 18 bases between the germline ends. CDR3 DNA sequence: TGTGCCAGCACCACCGTGGCTCAACGGGCACCCCTCCACTTT. The encoded protein is CASTTVAQRAPLHF.

This clone was recorded once. In DNA, the CDR3 is TGCGCCAGCAGCCAACCAACTAGCGGGGGCTTCACCGGGGAGCTGTTTTTT. Protein product: CASSQPTSGGFTGELFF. The genes are TRBV4-1 and TRBJ2-2; 11 nucleotides line up with TRBD2. Per the germline V gene, CDR1 is MGHRA and CDR2 is YSYEKL. The V gene end was trimmed by 2 bases and the J gene end by 4 bases; junction bases not matched to a gene: 6. The CDR3 is 17 amino acids.

The gene calls are TRBV6-2 or TRBV6-3 and TRBJ2-2, with D unclear. This CDR3 is built from 15 residues. V lost 2 bases and J lost 5, with 12 bases in between. Per germline, CDR1 MNHEY and CDR2 SVGEGT. This chain's CDR3 is CASSYKAQSTGELFF. In DNA, the CDR3 is TGTGCCAGCAGTTACAAAGCGCAGAGTACCGGGGAGCTGTTTTTT.

The genes are TRBV4-1 and TRBJ2-3, with TRBD1 matching 7 bases. The V gene's germline CDR1 is MGHRA and CDR2 YSYEKL. Unmatched junction bases numbered 11, after V lost 3 bases and J lost 5 bases. This CDR3 contains 16 residues. In DNA, the CDR3 is TGCGCCAGCAGCCATATAACAGGGGTTTTTGGAGATACGCAGTATTTT. Its protein is CASSHITGVFGDTQYF.